This TCR beta chain came from a study of blood T cell repertoires in COVID-19. Across the whole study: COVID-19 samples, acute and convalescent, were from the United States, Italy and Spain. From T cells, B-cell-depleted T cells, or PBMCs came the material, which was cDNA or gDNA.

Trimming took off 11 bases at V and 8 bases at J, with 15 bases between the two ends. This CDR3 has 12 residues. Per germline, CDR1 LNHNV and CDR2 YYDKDF (reference sequence). Per the original data handling: Amplification with reference gene primers provided the estimates of nucleated cell counts. Only in-frame clones appear in the TCRdb table, and some are missing; sequencing was by immunoSEQ multiplex PCR. V, J and clone size were drawn from that table, and D and trimming were deduced from the DNA. The top ten clones hold around 13% of a sample with around 430,000 clones, around 88% of them seen once.

The chain uses TRBV15 and TRBJ1-4; D gene ambiguous. The clonotype comes from a woman aged 45-59 years with COVID-19, enrolled during active disease. The sample consisted of peripheral blood. CDR3 region: CASREVGEKLFF. In nucleotides, the CDR3 is TGTGCCTCCCGGGAGGTGGGGGAAAAACTGTTTTTT.